Included here is one TCR beta chain sequence, with context. The antigen remains unidentified. Since all of the isolated RNA was reverse transcribed, expressed TCRB transcripts were what got sequenced. Clones were read by immunoSEQ multiplex PCR, and TCRdb kept only the in-frame ones, dropping some. Here the sample spans 120,000 or so clones, approximately 15% being singletons. CDR1 and CDR2 (germline): SGHDN, FVKESK. Trimming left V 2 bases short and J 3 bases short, with 2 bases between. The CDR3 is 12 residues long. The sample is drawn from a study of beta chain features in type 1 diabetes. Study-level findings and limits: Healthy donors had naive, central memory and Treg TCRB repertoires that appeared less similar than those seen among patients. For Type 1 diabetes patients, all four CD4+ subsets carried TCRB CDR3s that were moderately but significantly shorter. The influence of HLA type on TCRB rearrangement stayed undetermined. PCR, the amplification step, might favor shorter templates, equally in patients and controls.

Sequences were obtained from central memory CD4+ T cells from blood. This receptor was identified in a man younger than 35 with type 1 diabetes. This chain joins TRBV14 and TRBJ1-5, with D hard to call. CDR3 DNA sequence: TGTGCCAGCAGCCAAAACAATCAGCCCCAGCATTTT. As protein: CASSQNNQPQHF.